These 7 T cell receptor beta chains came from one sample sequenced in a study of CD8+CD57+ T cells in acquired aplastic anemia. TCR beta VDJ combinations and CDR3 sequences were profiled from genomic DNA. TCRdb ran MiXCR on the reads and lists one entry per CDR3 protein. The data hold 65,000 to 85,000 distinct CDR3 sequences, with 45% to 60% observed a single time. Sequenced: sorted CD4+, CD8+, or CD8+CD57+ T cells (not recorded which) from PBMCs. The receptors were sampled from a human donor in good health, serving as a control.

The chain is built from TRBV20-1 and TRBJ1-5, with D unresolved. The V and J ends lost 3 bases and 5 bases respectively, with 11 bases between them. CDR1 DFQATT and CDR2 SNEGSKA come from the germline V gene (reference sequence). The CDR3 is 13 residues long. The CDR3 reads CSARADVDQPQHF. As DNA, the CDR3 is TGCAGTGCTAGGGCCGACGTGGATCAGCCCCAGCATTTT.

V usage is TRBV25-1 and J usage is TRBJ1-1, with D maybe TRBD1 (5 bases). The CDR3 runs to 15 residues. Germline assignment: CDR1 MGHDK and CDR2 SYGVNS. V lost 4 bases and J lost 4, with 16 bases in between. The CDR3 protein is CASSAWEQASTEAFF. Here the CDR3 DNA reads TGTGCCAGCAGTGCGTGGGAACAGGCGAGCACTGAAGCTTTCTTT.

The V call is TRBV19, the J call TRBJ1-1, with D maybe TRBD1 (6 bases). Trimming stripped 7 bases from V and 3 bases from J, with 15 bases between. This CDR3 spans 14 amino acids. Germline V gives CDR1 LNHDA, CDR2 SQIVND (reference sequence). Here the CDR3 reads CASTGGRGDTEAFF. CDR3 sequence (DNA): TGTGCCAGTACCGGGGGCAGAGGGGACACTGAAGCTTTCTTT. The full variable domain, its missing parts supplied by reference TRBV19 and TRBJ1-1, is DGGITQSPKYLFRKEGQNVTLSCEQNLNHDAMYWYRQDPGQGLRLIYYSQIVNDFQKGDIAEGYSVSREKKESFPLTVTSAQKNPTAFYLCASTGGRGDTEAFFGQGTRLTVV.

This rearrangement joins TRBV25-1 to TRBJ2-5; tentatively, D is TRBD2 (5 bases). This CDR3 contains 15 residues. Germline loops: CDR1 MGHDK, CDR2 SYGVNS. V lost 6 bases, J lost 2 bases, and 16 bases lay in between. CDR3 nucleotides: TGTGCCAGCAGAGATCGGACTGACGGGCAAGAGACCCAGTACTTC. Translation: CASRDRTDGQETQYF.

This clonotype occurred once. The chain is built from TRBV19 and TRBJ2-1, with unresolved D. Looked up from germline, CDR1 is LNHDA and CDR2 is SQIVND (reference sequence). The germline V and J ends were trimmed by 3 bases and 10 bases, with 13 bases remaining between them. CDR3 length equals 13 residues. CDR3 loop: CASSMLWGNEQFF. CDR3 sequence (DNA): TGTGCCAGTAGTATGTTGTGGGGAAACGAGCAGTTCTTC.

The V gene is TRBV29-1, the J gene TRBJ2-7; D gene unclear. TRBJ2-1 matches the DNA end more closely, so the J call is doubtful. Germline V gene lookup returns CDR1 SQVTM and CDR2 ANQGSEA. The CDR3 is 13 residues long. CDR3 bases: TGCAGCGTTGAAAGGGCGGACGCCTACGAGCAGTTCTTC. It is translated as CSVERADAYEQFF.

This clonotype appeared many times. A much bigger clone sits one base away, suggesting this may be a read error. V is TRBV9 and J is TRBJ1-2; weak D call: TRBD1 (5 bases). CDR1 is SGDLS, CDR2 YYNGEE, per germline. The CDR3 has 9 residues. The CDR3 region has the DNA TGTGCCGGCAGTGCCCGGGGCGCCTTC. Encoded protein: CAGSARGAF.